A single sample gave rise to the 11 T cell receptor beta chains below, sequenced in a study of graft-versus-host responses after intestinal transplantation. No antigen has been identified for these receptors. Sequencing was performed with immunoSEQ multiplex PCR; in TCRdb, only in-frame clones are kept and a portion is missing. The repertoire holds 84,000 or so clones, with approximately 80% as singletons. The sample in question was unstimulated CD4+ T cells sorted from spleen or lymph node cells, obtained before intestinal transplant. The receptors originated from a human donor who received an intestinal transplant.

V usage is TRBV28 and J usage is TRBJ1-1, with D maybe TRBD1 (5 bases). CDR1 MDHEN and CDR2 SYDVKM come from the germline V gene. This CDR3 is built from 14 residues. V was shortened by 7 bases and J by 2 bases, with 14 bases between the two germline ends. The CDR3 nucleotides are TGTGCCAGCACCCCCCCCGGGGGAAACACTGAAGCTTTCTTT. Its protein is CASTPPGGNTEAFF. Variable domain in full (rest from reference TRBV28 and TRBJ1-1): DVKVTQSSRYLVKRTGEKVFLECVQDMDHENMFWYRQDPGLGLRLIYFSYDVKMKEKGDIPEGYSVSREKKERFSLILESASTNQTSMYLCASTPPGGNTEAFFGQGTRLTVV.

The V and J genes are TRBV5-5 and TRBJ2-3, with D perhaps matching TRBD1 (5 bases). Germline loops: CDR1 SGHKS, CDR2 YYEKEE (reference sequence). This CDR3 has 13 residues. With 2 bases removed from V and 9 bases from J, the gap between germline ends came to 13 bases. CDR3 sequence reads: CASSFPQAPTQYF. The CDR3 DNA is TGTGCCAGCAGCTTCCCACAGGCTCCAACGCAGTATTTT.

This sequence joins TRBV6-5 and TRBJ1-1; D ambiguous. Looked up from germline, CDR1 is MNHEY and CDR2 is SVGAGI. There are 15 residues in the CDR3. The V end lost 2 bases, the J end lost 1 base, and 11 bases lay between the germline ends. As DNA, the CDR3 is TGTGCCAGCAGTTACAGCGGGTCTTGGAACACTGAAGCTTTCTTT. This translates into CASSYSGSWNTEAFF.

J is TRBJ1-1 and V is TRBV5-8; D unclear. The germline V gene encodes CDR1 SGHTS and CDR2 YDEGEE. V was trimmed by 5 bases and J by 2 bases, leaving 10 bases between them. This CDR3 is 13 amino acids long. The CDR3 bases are TGTGCCAGCAGGCGCACCCTTAACACTGAAGCTTTCTTT. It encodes CASRRTLNTEAFF. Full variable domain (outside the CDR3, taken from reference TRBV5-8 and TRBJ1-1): EAGVTQSPTHLIKTRGQQATLRCSPISGHTSVYWYQQALGLGLQFLLWYDEGEERNRGNFPPRFSGRQFPNYSSELNVNALELEDSALYLCASRRTLNTEAFFGQGTRLTVV.

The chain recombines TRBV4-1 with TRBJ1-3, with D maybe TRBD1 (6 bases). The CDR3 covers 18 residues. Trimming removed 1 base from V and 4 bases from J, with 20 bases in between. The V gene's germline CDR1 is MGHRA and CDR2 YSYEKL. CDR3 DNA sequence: TGCGCCAGCAGCCAAGGGATACTCCGGACAGTGGAAGGAAACACCATATATTTT. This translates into CASSQGILRTVEGNTIYF.

The DNA for the CDR3 is TGTGCCAGCAGTAATGTAGGGGCATATAATTCACCCCTCCACTTT. Its protein product is CASSNVGAYNSPLHF. The V gene is TRBV6-1, the J gene TRBJ1-6, with a possible D match to TRBD1 (5 bases). Trimming removed 5 bases at V and 4 bases at J, with 12 bases between. Per the germline V gene, CDR1 is MNHNS and CDR2 is SASEGT. The CDR3 loop spans 15 amino acids.

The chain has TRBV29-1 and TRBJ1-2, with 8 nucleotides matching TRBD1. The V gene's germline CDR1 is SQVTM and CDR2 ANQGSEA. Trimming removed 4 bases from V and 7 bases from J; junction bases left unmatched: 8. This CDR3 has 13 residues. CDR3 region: CSVGERTGTGYTF. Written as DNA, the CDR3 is TGCAGCGTTGGCGAACGGACAGGGACTGGCTACACCTTC.

The CDR3, as DNA: TGTGCCACCAGCGCCCTACTTGGGGGGGGGAGCGAGCAGTACTTC. This gives the protein CATSALLGGGSEQYF. V is TRBV15 and J is TRBJ2-7; TRBD2 agrees at 7 bases. Germline CDR1 reads LNHNV; CDR2 reads YYDKDF (reference sequence). Trimming removed 5 bases from V and 6 bases from J; junction bases left unmatched: 13. CDR3 size: 15 residues. The full variable domain, rest sourced from reference TRBV15 and TRBJ2-7, is DAMVIQNPRYQVTQFGKPVTLSCSQTLNHNVMYWYQQKSSQAPKLLFHYYDKDFNNEADTPDNFQSRRPNTSFCFLDIRSPGLGDTAMYLCATSALLGGGSEQYFGPGTRLTVT.

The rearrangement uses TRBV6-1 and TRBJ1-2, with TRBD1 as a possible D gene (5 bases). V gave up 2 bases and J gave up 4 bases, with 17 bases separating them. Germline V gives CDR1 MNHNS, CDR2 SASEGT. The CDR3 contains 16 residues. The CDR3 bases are TGTGCCAGCAGTGAATCGGGGGGGTTTAGGGGCTATGGCTACACCTTC. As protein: CASSESGGFRGYGYTF.

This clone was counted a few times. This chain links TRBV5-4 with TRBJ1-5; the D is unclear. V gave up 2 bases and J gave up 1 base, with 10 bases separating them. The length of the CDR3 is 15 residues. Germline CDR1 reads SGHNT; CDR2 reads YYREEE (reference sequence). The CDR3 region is CASSFGGSSNQPQHF. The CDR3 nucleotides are TGTGCCAGCAGCTTTGGCGGTTCGAGCAATCAGCCCCAGCATTTT.

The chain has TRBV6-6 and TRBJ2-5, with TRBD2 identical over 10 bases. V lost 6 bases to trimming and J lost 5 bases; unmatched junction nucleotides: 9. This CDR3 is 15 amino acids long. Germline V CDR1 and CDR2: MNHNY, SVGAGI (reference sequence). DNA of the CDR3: TGTGCCAGCAGCAACCGAACTAGCGGGATTGAGACCCAGTACTTC. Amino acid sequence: CASSNRTSGIETQYF.